This TCR beta chain was recorded in a study of cytomegalovirus exposure and HLA in healthy donors. Of note for this clone: Its antigen is currently unknown.

PCR amplification relied on 60 Vbeta primers (plus 13 Jbeta primers). Profiled with immunoSEQ multiplex PCR; TCRdb holds only in-frame clones, not every one. The sample has 95,000 to 150,000 clones. Losses at the gene ends were 1 base for V and 7 bases for J; bases not matched to a gene: 10. The CDR3 extends over 15 amino acids. Germline CDR1 SEHNR, CDR2 FQNEAQ (reference sequence). Study findings and constraints: An analysis done earlier found most TCR beta V segments productive about 90% or about 30% of the time. The study put 150 to 200 TCR beta chains on its list as cytomegalovirus-associated. CMV serostatus stood as the only immune exposure information on hand. In a later analysis, TCR association rates varied by HLA locus: DRB1 most, HLA-C fewest.

The sequence came from a man under 40 in good health and CMV-seronegative. What was sequenced was PBMCs. The chain uses TRBV7-9 and TRBJ2-7, with 7 bases lining up with TRBD1. CDR3 sequence (DNA): TGTGCCAGCAGCTTAGTAGTGACAGGGCAGAGGGAGCAGTACTTC. Amino acids: CASSLVVTGQREQYF.